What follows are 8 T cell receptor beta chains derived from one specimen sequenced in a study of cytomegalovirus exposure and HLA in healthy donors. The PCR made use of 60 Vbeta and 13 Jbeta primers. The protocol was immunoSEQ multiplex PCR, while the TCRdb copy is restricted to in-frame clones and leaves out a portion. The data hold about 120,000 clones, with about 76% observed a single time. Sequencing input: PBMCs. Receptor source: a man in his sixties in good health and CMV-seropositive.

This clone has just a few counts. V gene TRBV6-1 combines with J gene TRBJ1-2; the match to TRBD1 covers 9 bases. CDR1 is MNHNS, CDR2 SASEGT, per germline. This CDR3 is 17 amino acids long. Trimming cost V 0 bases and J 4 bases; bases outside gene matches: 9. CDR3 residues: CASSEAQTGGSVYGYTF. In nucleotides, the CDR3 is TGTGCCAGCAGTGAAGCCCAGACAGGGGGTTCGGTCTATGGCTACACCTTC.

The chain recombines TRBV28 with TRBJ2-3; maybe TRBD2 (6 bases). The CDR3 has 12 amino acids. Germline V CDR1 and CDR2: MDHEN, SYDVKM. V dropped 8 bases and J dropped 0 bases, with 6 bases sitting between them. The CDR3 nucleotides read TGTGCCAGCGGACTAAGCACAGATACGCAGTATTTT. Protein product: CASGLSTDTQYF.

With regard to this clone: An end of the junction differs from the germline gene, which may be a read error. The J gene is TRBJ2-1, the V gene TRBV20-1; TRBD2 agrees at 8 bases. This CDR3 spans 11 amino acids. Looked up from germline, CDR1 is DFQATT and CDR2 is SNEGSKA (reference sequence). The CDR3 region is CSAVGGAARVF. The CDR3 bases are TGCAGTGCGGTCGGGGGGGCAGCGCGCGTCTTC.

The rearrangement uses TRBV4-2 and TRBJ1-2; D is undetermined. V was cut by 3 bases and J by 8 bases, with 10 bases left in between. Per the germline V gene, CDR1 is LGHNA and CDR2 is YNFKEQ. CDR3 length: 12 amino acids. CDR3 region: CASSQRGGGYTF. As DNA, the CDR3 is TGTGCCAGCAGCCAGCGGGGTGGAGGCTACACCTTC.

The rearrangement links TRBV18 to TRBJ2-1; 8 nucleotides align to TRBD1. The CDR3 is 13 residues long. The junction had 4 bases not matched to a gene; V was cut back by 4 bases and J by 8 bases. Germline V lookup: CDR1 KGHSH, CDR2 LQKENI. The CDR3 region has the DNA TGTGCCAGCTCACTTTTACAGGGGGATGAGCAGTTCTTC. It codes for CASSLLQGDEQFF.

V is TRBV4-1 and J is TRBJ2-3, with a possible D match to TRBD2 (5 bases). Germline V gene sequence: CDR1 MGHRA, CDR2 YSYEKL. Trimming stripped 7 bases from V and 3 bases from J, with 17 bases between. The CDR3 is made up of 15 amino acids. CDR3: CASTLGSAGTDTQYF. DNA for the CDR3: TGCGCCAGCACTCTCGGTAGCGCCGGGACAGATACGCAGTATTTT.

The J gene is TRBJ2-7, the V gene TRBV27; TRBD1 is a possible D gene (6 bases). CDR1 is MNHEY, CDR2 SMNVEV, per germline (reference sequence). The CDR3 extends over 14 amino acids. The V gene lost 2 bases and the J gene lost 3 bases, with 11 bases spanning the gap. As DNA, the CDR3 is TGTGCCAGCAGTTTAAAAGGGGGAAACTACGAGCAGTACTTC. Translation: CASSLKGGNYEQYF.

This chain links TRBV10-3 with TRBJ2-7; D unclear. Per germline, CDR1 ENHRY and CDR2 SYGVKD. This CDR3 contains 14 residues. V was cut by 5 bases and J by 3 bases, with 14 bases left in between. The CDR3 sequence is CAISNLTGGYEQYF. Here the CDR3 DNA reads TGTGCCATCAGTAACCTGACCGGCGGCTACGAGCAGTACTTC.